The rows below give T cell receptor beta chains drawn from one sample of a study of blood T cell repertoires in COVID-19. TCRdb's table, derived via immunoSEQ multiplex PCR, lists solely in-frame clones and lacks some. The sample records about 84,000 clones, more than 70% being singletons. Sequencing was carried out using peripheral blood. Source of these receptors: a man aged 80 or over with active or convalescent COVID-19. The conserved cysteine and the conserved F or W are not part of the CDR3 here.

V: TRBV4-3; J: TRBJ2-2; CDR3: ASSPTGNTGELF
V: TRBV25-1; J: TRBJ1-5; CDR3: ASSFSNQPQH
V: TRBV7-8; J: TRBJ1-3; CDR3: ASSPELGSGNTIY
V: TRBV3-1/TRBV3-2; J: TRBJ2-7; CDR3: ASSPQGPEQY
V: TRBV27; J: TRBJ2-7; CDR3: ASSLLGGSYEQY
V: TRBV6-5; J: TRBJ1-4; CDR3: ASSSPGSPTNEKLF
V: TRBV7-9; J: TRBJ1-3; CDR3: ASSYDRNSGNTIY
V: TRBV11-2; J: TRBJ2-1; CDR3: ASSRTGGYNEQF
V: TRBV18; J: TRBJ2-1; CDR3: ASSSGLVPDNEQF
V: TRBV6-6; J: TRBJ1-5; CDR3: ATTPGGNQPQH
V: TRBV10-3; J: TRBJ2-2; CDR3: AISYRAAGGTGELF
V: TRBV19; J: TRBJ1-4; CDR3: ASSNRTDNEKLF
V: TRBV2; J: TRBJ2-7; CDR3: ASKRAAGTGTYEQY
V: TRBV15; J: TRBJ2-2; CDR3: ATSRDPIKANTGELF
V: TRBV5-1; J: TRBJ1-6; CDR3: ASSYQQVSSYNSPLH
V: TRBV19; J: TRBJ2-3; CDR3: ASSTGLAEGANTDTQY